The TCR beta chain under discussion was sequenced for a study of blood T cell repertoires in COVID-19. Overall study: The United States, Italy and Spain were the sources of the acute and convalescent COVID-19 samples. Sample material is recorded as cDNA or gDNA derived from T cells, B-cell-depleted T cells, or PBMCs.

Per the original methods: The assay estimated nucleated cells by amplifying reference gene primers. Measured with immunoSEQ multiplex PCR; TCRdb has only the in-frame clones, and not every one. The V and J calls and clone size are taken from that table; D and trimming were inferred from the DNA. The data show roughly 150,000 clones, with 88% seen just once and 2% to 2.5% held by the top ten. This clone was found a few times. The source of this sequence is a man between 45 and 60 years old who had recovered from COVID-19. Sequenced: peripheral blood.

CDR3: CASSPPAGGGSEAFF. The CDR3, as DNA: TGTGCCAGTAGTCCGCCGGCAGGGGGAGGCTCTGAAGCTTTCTTT. The chain joins TRBV19 to TRBJ1-1; 7 nucleotides match TRBD1. From germline, CDR1 is LNHDA and CDR2 SQIVND (reference sequence). Trimming cost V 5 bases and J 6 bases; bases outside gene matches: 12. The CDR3 covers 15 residues.